The rows below give T cell receptor beta chains drawn from one sample of a study of graft-versus-host responses after intestinal transplantation. For these TCRs, the target antigens are not known. Generated by immunoSEQ multiplex PCR, the TCRdb table keeps only in-frame clones and is missing some. The repertoire includes 90,000 or so clones, roughly 80% of them detected once, and 0.75% to 0.85% sits in the top ten. The source material was unstimulated CD4+ T cells sorted from spleen or lymph node cells, sampled before intestinal transplant. The receptors were sampled from a human donor who received an intestinal transplant. Each CDR3 is given with its conserved first and last residue. The D gene is left open where the match is weak. Size is stated for part of the rows, as once, few or many counts, or as a class when the clone is expanded.

TRBV2	few	TRBJ2-7	-	TGTGCCAGCAGTGTGGGACAACTAGCCTACGAGCAGTACTTC	CASSVGQLAYEQYF
TRBV28	-	TRBJ2-7	TRBD2	TGTGCCAGCAGTCCGCGGACTAGCGGCTACTACGAGCAGTACTTC	CASSPRTSGYYEQYF
TRBV19	-	TRBJ2-2	-	TGTGCCAGTAGTACCCAGAACACCGGGGAGCTGTTTTTT	CASSTQNTGELFF
TRBV2	-	TRBJ1-2	-	TGTGCCAGCAGTGAAAGCGGTAGGGGCTACACCTTC	CASSESGRGYTF
TRBV5-1	-	TRBJ2-5	TRBD2	TGCGCCAGCAGCCCCGGGCTAGCGGGAGGGGAGACCCAGTACTTC	CASSPGLAGGETQYF
TRBV11-2	-	TRBJ2-7	-	TGTGCCAGCAGCTTAGTGGTTGGAGTCGCACAGTACTTC	CASSLVVGVAQYF
TRBV5-1	-	TRBJ2-5	TRBD1	TGCGCCAGCAGCTTACAGGGGGTGTACCAAGAGACCCAGTACTTC	CASSLQGVYQETQYF
TRBV7-2	-	TRBJ1-1	TRBD1	TGTGCCAGCAACCTGGACAGGGAAGCTTTCTTT	CASNLDREAFF
TRBV7-9	-	TRBJ2-1	-	TGTGCCAGTCACGGGAATGAGCAGTTCTTC	CASHGNEQFF
TRBV5-1	-	TRBJ2-3	-	TGCGCCAGCAGGGGGGCCGTGGCAGGCTTCACAGATACGCAGTATTTT	CASRGAVAGFTDTQYF
TRBV6-1	-	TRBJ1-2	TRBD1	TGTGCCAGCAGGCCGACAGGGGGCGGGTATGGCTACACCTTC	CASRPTGGGYGYTF
TRBV27	-	TRBJ2-2	TRBD2	TGTGCCAGCAGTTTAGATGCTCGCGGGAGCGCCACCGGGGAGCTGTTTTTT	CASSLDARGSATGELFF
TRBV2	-	TRBJ2-5	-	TGTGCCAGCAGCGCCCTCACAGTCCAAGAGACCCAGTACTTC	CASSALTVQETQYF
TRBV5-8	-	TRBJ1-5	TRBD1	TGTGCCAGCAGCCTGGTGGGACAGGGGGCTACTCAGCCCCAGCATTTT	CASSLVGQGATQPQHF
TRBV5-1	-	TRBJ2-7	TRBD2	TGCGCCAGAGGGACTAATAGTTCGGGTTTGTGCTACGAGCAGTACTTC	CARGTNSSGLCYEQYF
TRBV28	-	TRBJ1-1	-	TGTGCCAGCAGATTATTTGGGGGGTATGGGGCTTTCTTT	CASRLFGGYGAFF
TRBV1	-	TRBJ1-5	-	TGCACCAGCAGCCAAGATCCCGCCCCCCAAGGGACAGCATATAGCAATCAGCCCCGGCATTTT	CTSSQDPAPQGTAYSNQPRHF
TRBV6-5	-	TRBJ2-5	TRBD2	TGTGCCAGCAGTTACGGTCTAGCGGGAGACACCCAGTACTTC	CASSYGLAGDTQYF
TRBV4-1	few	TRBJ2-2	-	TGCGCCAGCAGCCCCCCAAAAGCGGTGAACACCGGGGAGCTGTTTTTT	CASSPPKAVNTGELFF
TRBV10-3	-	TRBJ2-1	-	TGTGCCATCAGCAGGAATTCCGGAGGGGATGAGCAGTTCTTC	CAISRNSGGDEQFF
TRBV28	-	TRBJ2-7	TRBD2	TGTGCCAGCAGTTTGGTTGGACTAGCGGGAGGGTCCTACGAGCAGTACTTC	CASSLVGLAGGSYEQYF
TRBV5-1	-	TRBJ2-7	TRBD2	TGCGCCAGCAGCTTCGGGGGGGCAGGGGACGAGCAGTACTTC	CASSFGGAGDEQYF
TRBV5-4	once	TRBJ1-4	-	TGTGCCAGCAGCGAATCCAAGGGGCTTGTTGAAAAACTGTTTTTT	CASSESKGLVEKLFF
TRBV12-5	-	TRBJ2-3	-	TGTGCTAGTGGTTCCGGAACAGGGAAAAATACGCAGTATTTT	CASGSGTGKNTQYF
TRBV5-1	-	TRBJ1-2	TRBD1	TGCGCCAGCAGCTTAGGACAGGGAATCCCCTATGGCTACACCTTC	CASSLGQGIPYGYTF
TRBV18	once	TRBJ1-5	-	TGTGCCAGCTCACCACCCTCCAGTAATAGCAATCAGCCCCAGCATTTT	CASSPPSSNSNQPQHF
TRBV6-6	once	TRBJ2-5	TRBD2	TGTGCCAGCAGCTCCCGGCGGGGGGGCCCAATTGTGACCCAGTACTTC	CASSSRRGGPIVTQYF
TRBV7-6	-	TRBJ2-5	-	TGTGCCAGCAGCTTACGTGTGGGACAAGGGAACCTAGGGGAGACCCAGTACTTC	CASSLRVGQGNLGETQYF
TRBV28	-	TRBJ2-7	TRBD2	TGTGCCAGCAGTGGAGCTAGCGGGGGCGAATACGAGCAGTACTTC	CASSGASGGEYEQYF
TRBV7-9	-	TRBJ1-4	TRBD1	TGTGCCAGCAGCTCCCTCCAGACAGGGAGGGAAAAACTGTTTTTT	CASSSLQTGREKLFF
TRBV29-1	-	TRBJ2-1	TRBD2	TGCAGCGCCGACCCGCGTGGCGGGGGGGTTAGCTCCTACAATGAGCAGTTCTTC	CSADPRGGGVSSYNEQFF
TRBV19	once	TRBJ2-1	-	TGTGCCAGTAGTCCTCAGGGTCCGCAGAGCTCCTACAATGAGCAGTTCTTC	CASSPQGPQSSYNEQFF
TRBV2	-	TRBJ1-2	TRBD1	TGTGCCAGCCCGGACGGGGACAGGGGCTACACCTTC	CASPDGDRGYTF
TRBV7-8	-	TRBJ2-7	TRBD1	TGTGCCAGCAGCTCTGAGGACAGGGGGCCCTACGAGCAGTACTTC	CASSSEDRGPYEQYF
TRBV5-8	few	TRBJ2-1	TRBD1	TGTGCCAGCAGCTCGAGGGACAGGGCAACAGCGGGGCTTCTGAATGAGCAGTTCTTC	CASSSRDRATAGLLNEQFF
TRBV6-5	-	TRBJ2-1	TRBD2	TGTGCCAGCAGACTAGCGGGAACAAATGAGCAGTTCTTC	CASRLAGTNEQFF
TRBV6-6	-	TRBJ1-2	-	TGTGCCAGCAGTGGGGGGATGATCTATGGCTACACCTTC	CASSGGMIYGYTF
TRBV5-5	-	TRBJ2-7	-	TGTGCCAGCAGTTATCTCGGACAGACCTACGAGCAGTACTTC	CASSYLGQTYEQYF
TRBV6-1	-	TRBJ2-7	TRBD1	TGTGCCAGCAGTGGGAAACCGGGACAGGGCTCCTACGAGCAGTACTTC	CASSGKPGQGSYEQYF
TRBV19	-	TRBJ1-1	-	TGTGCCAGTAGTATCGGACAGCAGAACACTGAAGCTTTCTTT	CASSIGQQNTEAFF
TRBV5-1	-	TRBJ2-3	-	TGCGCCAGCAGCTTGGATTGGGGGGGGGCAAGCACAGATACGCAGTATTTT	CASSLDWGGASTDTQYF
TRBV6-1	-	TRBJ1-1	-	TGTGCCAGCAAGGGGCGAATTGTTGAAGCTTTCTTT	CASKGRIVEAFF
TRBV4-1	-	TRBJ2-4	-	TGCGCCAGCAGCCAAGTTCTACAGGGGGGGGTCAAAAACATTCAGTACTTC	CASSQVLQGGVKNIQYF
TRBV20-1	-	TRBJ2-1	-	TGCAGTGCTGCACAGGTAAAGCAGTTCTTC	CSAAQVKQFF
TRBV18	-	TRBJ2-5	-	TGTGCCAGCTCACCATCGGAGGGAGAGACCCAGTACTTC	CASSPSEGETQYF
TRBV5-1	-	TRBJ2-5	TRBD2	TGCGCCAGCAGCTTGACGGGTGGAGCGGGGTTTGAGACCCAGTACTTC	CASSLTGGAGFETQYF
TRBV2	-	TRBJ2-7	-	TGTGCCAGCAACGAACAGGGTGCCCCCTACGAGCAGTACTTC	CASNEQGAPYEQYF
TRBV7-7	-	TRBJ2-5	TRBD2	TGTGCCAGCAGCCCCGGGGGTAGCGGGGGCGGGGAGACCCAGTACTTC	CASSPGGSGGGETQYF
TRBV2	-	TRBJ2-3	TRBD2	TGTGCATCCCAGCGGGGACTTAGCACAGATACGCAGTATTTT	CASQRGLSTDTQYF
TRBV5-1	-	TRBJ2-2	TRBD2	TGCGCCAGCAGCTTAGGACTAGCGCAACCCGGGGAGCTGTTTTTT	CASSLGLAQPGELFF
TRBV2	-	TRBJ1-6	-	TGTGCCAGCAGTTCCGAACCAGGATCACCCCTCCACTTT	CASSSEPGSPLHF